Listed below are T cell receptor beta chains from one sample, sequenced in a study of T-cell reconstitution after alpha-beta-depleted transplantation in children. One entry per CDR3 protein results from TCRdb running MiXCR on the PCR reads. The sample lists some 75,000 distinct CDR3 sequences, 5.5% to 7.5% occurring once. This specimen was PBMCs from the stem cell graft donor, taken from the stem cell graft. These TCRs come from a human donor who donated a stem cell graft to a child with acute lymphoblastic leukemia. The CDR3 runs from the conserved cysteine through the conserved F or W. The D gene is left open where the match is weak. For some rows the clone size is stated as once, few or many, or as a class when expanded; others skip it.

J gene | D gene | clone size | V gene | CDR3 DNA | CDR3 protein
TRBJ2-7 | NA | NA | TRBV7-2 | TGTGCCAGCAGCCCTCCCGGGACATTGGGCGACGAGCAGTACTTC | CASSPPGTLGDEQYF
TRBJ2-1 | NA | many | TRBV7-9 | TGTGCCAGCAGCCTGGGAGCGGGCAATGAGCAGTTCTTC | CASSLGAGNEQFF
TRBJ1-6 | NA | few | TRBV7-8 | TGTGCCAGCAGCTTAGCCGGACAGTCATTTTCACCCCTCCACTTT | CASSLAGQSFSPLHF
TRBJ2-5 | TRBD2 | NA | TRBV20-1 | TGCATTGCTCCGTGGGCGACTAGCGGGGCCCAAGAGACCCAGTACTTC | CIAPWATSGAQETQYF
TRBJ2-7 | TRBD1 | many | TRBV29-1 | TGCAGCGTGGGACAGGCCTACGAGCAGTACTTC | CSVGQAYEQYF
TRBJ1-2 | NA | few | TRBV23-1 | TGCGCCAGCAGTCAATTTTCAGGGGCGGATGGCTACACCTTC | CASSQFSGADGYTF
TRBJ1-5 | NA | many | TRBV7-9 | TGTGCCAGCCAGCCCGAGGGAGGCAATCAGCCCCAGCATTTT | CASQPEGGNQPQHF
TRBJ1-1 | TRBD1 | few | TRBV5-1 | TGCGCCAGCAGCCCGGGACAGGGGGCCGCGAACACTGAAGCTTTCTTT | CASSPGQGAANTEAFF
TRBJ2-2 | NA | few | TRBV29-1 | TGCAGCGTTGCAGGCCGGGGGCAAAACACCGGGGAGCTGTTTTTT | CSVAGRGQNTGELFF
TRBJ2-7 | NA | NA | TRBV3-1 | TGTGCCAGCAGTCGAACAGGGGGGGAGTACGAGCAGTACTTC | CASSRTGGEYEQYF
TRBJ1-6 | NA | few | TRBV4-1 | TGCGCCAGCAGCTCGGTGGGGTCACCCCTCCACTTT | CASSSVGSPLHF
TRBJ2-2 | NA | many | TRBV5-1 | TGCGCCAGCAGCTTCTCCGGGGCCGGTTTGGGGGAGCTGTTTTTT | CASSFSGAGLGELFF
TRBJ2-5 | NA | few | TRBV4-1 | TGCGCCAGCAGCCTTGCGGGGATCTGGGAGACCCAGTACTTC | CASSLAGIWETQYF
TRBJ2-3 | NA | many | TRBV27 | TGTGCCAGCAGTTTCGGTTGGCGGGGCCAGAACACAGATACGCAGTATTTT | CASSFGWRGQNTDTQYF
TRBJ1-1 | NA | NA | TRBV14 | TGTGCCAGCAGCCACGGGGGAGGGACTGAAGCTTTCTTT | CASSHGGGTEAFF
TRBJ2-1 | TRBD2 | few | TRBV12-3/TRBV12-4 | TGTGCCAGCAGAGGGACTAGCGGGGTGTACAATGAGCAGTTCTTC | CASRGTSGVYNEQFF
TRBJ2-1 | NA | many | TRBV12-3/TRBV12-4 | TGTGCCAGCAGTCCAAGGGGGGGGGACAATGAGCAGTTCTTC | CASSPRGGDNEQFF
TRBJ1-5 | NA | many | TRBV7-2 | TGTGCCAGCAGCCGGACAGAGGGTCAGCCCCAGCATTTT | CASSRTEGQPQHF
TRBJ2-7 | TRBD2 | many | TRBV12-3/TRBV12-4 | TGTGCCAGCAGTGGAGGACTAGCGGGACCCTACGAGCAGTACTTC | CASSGGLAGPYEQYF
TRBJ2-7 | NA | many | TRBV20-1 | TGCAGTGCTAGAGTTCCAGGCCGGGACGAGCAGTACTTC | CSARVPGRDEQYF
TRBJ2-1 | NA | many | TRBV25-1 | TGTGCCAGCAGTGACTGGGCCTTAGGTAGGAATGAGCAGTTCTTC | CASSDWALGRNEQFF
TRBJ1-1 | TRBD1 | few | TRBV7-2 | TGTGCCAGCAGCTTATTCCCCTCCCTGCATCGGGCAGGGGGCAGGGGGAACACTGAAGCTTTCTTT | CASSLFPSLHRAGGRGNTEAFF
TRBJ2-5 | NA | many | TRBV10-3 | TGTGCCAATTCGTGCGAATTCCAAGAGACCCAGTACTTC | CANSCEFQETQYF
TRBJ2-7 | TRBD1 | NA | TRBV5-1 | TGCGCCAGCAGCTTGCTTCCTGGACAGGGAACCTACGAGCAGTACTTC | CASSLLPGQGTYEQYF
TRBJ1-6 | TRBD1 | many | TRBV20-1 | TGCAGTGCCCGGGACAGTCCGAATAATTCACCCCTCCACTTT | CSARDSPNNSPLHF
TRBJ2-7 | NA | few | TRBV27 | TGTGCCAGCAGCGATCAAACGCGCGAGCAGTACTTC | CASSDQTREQYF
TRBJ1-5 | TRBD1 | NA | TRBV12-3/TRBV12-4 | TGTGCCAGCAGCCCCACCGGGACAGTCAATCAGCCCCAGCATTTT | CASSPTGTVNQPQHF
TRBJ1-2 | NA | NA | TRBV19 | TGTGCCAGTAGTCCCTCCTCCTGGGGCCCAAACTATGGCTACACCTTC | CASSPSSWGPNYGYTF
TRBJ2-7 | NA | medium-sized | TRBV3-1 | TGTGCCAGCAGCCAAGCACACGAGCAGTACTTC | CASSQAHEQYF